The entry below describes one T cell receptor beta chain. TCRdb's copy holds only in-frame clones and misses some; the assay was immunoSEQ multiplex PCR. This table has approximately 250,000 clones, about nine tenths appearing once. This sample stems from a study of blood T cell repertoires in COVID-19. The CDR3 consists of 14 residues. Germline V gene data show CDR1 as SGHNT and CDR2 as YYREEE (reference sequence). The ends were cut back, 1 base at V and 7 bases at J, with 14 bases in the middle. The TCR was taken from a woman in her thirties with acute COVID-19. J is TRBJ1-1 and V is TRBV5-4; D might be TRBD1 (5 bases). The sample taken for sequencing was PBMCs or T cells enriched from blood (not recorded which). The CDR3 DNA reads TGTGCCAGCAGCTTGTGGGCGGGGGACCTTGAAGCTTTCTTT. It yields the protein CASSLWAGDLEAFF.